The present TCR beta chain was sequenced within a study of Ad26.COV2.S vaccination and SARS-CoV-2 variants. Overall study findings and caveats: Quantification of TCR breadth and depth may have yielded underestimates of total T cell responses. Reported findings describe substantial breadth in spike-specific CD8+ and CD4+ T cell responses following vaccination.

Germline V gene sequence: CDR1 SGHRS, CDR2 YFSETQ. The CDR3 totals 15 residues. V lost 4 bases, J lost 1 base, and 11 bases lay in between. To note about this clone: Its antigen is currently unknown.

This sample's treatment: around 19 received Ad26.COV2.S at low or high dose, single or two shots; roughly five received placebo; per-sample allocation not given. Day 63 after the first vaccine or placebo injection was the time point for sampling. Clones were read by immunoSEQ multiplex PCR, and TCRdb kept only the in-frame ones, dropping some. Of about 430,000 clones listed, 75% to 95% were seen once; the top ten hold over 9%. The source material was peripheral blood, sampled in a trial of Ad26.COV2.S vaccine versus placebo. The rearrangement joins TRBV5-1 to TRBJ2-2, with D perhaps matching TRBD1 (5 bases). This clonotype was sampled from a person between 18 and 60 years old who received the Ad26.COV2.S COVID-19 vaccine or a placebo. DNA for the CDR3: TGCGCCAGCAGCGTGATGACAGTGAACACCGGGGAGCTGTTTTTT. As protein: CASSVMTVNTGELFF.